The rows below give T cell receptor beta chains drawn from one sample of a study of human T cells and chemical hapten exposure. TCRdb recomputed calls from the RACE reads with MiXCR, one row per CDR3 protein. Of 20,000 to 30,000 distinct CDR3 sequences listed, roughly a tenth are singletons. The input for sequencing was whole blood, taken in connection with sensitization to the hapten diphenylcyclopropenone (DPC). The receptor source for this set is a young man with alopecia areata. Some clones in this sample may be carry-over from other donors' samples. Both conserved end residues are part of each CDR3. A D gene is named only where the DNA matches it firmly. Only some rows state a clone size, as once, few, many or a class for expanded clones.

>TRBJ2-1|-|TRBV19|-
TGTGCCAGTAGTATAAACTCTAACAATGAGCAGTTCTTC
CASSINSNNEQFF
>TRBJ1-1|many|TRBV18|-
TGTGCCAGCTCAGAGGGGGGGAACACTGAAGCTTTCTTT
CASSEGGNTEAFF
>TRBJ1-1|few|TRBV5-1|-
TGCGCCAGCAGCTGGAAGGTGAACACTGAAGCTTTCTTT
CASSWKVNTEAFF
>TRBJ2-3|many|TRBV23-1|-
TGCGCCAGCAGTCAAGCAGGAGTCCGGACAGATACGCAGTATTTT
CASSQAGVRTDTQYF
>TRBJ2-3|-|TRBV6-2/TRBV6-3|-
TGTGCCAGCAGTGGTGCTATGCCGGGGGTCGCAGATACGCAGTATTTT
CASSGAMPGVADTQYF
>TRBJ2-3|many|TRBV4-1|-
TGCGCCAGCAGCCAAGTTACGAGTTTTCCAGATACGCAGTATTTT
CASSQVTSFPDTQYF
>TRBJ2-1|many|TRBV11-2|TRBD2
TGTGCCAGCAGCTCGCCTAGCGGGAGAAGGTTCCATGAGCAGTTCTTC
CASSSPSGRRFHEQFF
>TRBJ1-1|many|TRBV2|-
TGTGCCAGCAGTGTACAGGCGAACACTGAAGCTTTCTTT
CASSVQANTEAFF
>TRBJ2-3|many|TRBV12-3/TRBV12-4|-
TGTGCCAGCAGTCGAACCACAGATACGCAGTATTTT
CASSRTTDTQYF
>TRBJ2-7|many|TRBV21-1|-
TGTGCCAGCAGCAAAGCTCCCGTTAAGGTCGAGCAGTACTTC
CASSKAPVKVEQYF
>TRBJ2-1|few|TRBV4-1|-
TGCGCCAGCAGCCAAGATCAGGGGGGGGGCTCCTACAATGAGCAGTTCTTC
CASSQDQGGGSYNEQFF
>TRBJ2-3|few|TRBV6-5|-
TGTGCCAGCAGATCCACGGGGGCAGATACGCAGTATTTT
CASRSTGADTQYF
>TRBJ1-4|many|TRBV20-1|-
TGCAGTGCTAGCTTTGGGCCCATGAGCCAGAACGAAAAACTGTTTTTT
CSASFGPMSQNEKLFF
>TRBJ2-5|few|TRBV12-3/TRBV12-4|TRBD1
TGTGCCAGCACCCGACAGGGGTTGGGAGAGACCCAGTACTTC
CASTRQGLGETQYF
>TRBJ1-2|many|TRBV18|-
TGTGCCAGCTCACCACGGCCTGCGGACTATGGCTACACCTTC
CASSPRPADYGYTF
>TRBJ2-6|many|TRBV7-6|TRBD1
TGTGCCAGCAGCTCGAGGACAGGGCTAGGATTATTTGGCTCTGGGGCCAACGTCCTGACTTTC
CASSSRTGLGLFGSGANVLTF
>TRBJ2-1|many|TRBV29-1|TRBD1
TGCAGCGTTGAAAAAGGGACAGGGATCTATGAGCAGTTCTTC
CSVEKGTGIYEQFF
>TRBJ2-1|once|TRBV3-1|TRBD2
TGTGCCAGCAGCCAAGGTGCTAGCGGCTTCTCCTACAATGAGCAGTTCTTC
CASSQGASGFSYNEQFF
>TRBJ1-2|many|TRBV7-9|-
TGTGCCAGCAGCTCGCCCATTGGGGGCTACACCTTC
CASSSPIGGYTF
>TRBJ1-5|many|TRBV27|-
TGTGCCAGCAGGCGGACGTACATTGATCAGCCCCAGCATTTT
CASRRTYIDQPQHF
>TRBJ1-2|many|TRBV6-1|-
TGTGCCAGCACGGAAGGCCGGGTACCTATGGCTGGCTACACCTTC
CASTEGRVPMAGYTF
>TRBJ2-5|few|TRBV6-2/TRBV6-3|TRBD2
TGTGCCAGCAGCACCGGACTAGCGGGGGGGCCTGGAGAGACCCAGTACTTC
CASSTGLAGGPGETQYF
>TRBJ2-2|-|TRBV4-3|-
TGCGCCAGCAGCCAAGTTAACCCCTCGCAGGGCACGGGCACCGGGGAGCTGTTTTTT
CASSQVNPSQGTGTGELFF
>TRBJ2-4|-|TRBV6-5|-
TGTGCCAGCAGTTTGGGCAGGGGAGAAGGAGACATTCAGTACTTC
CASSLGRGEGDIQYF
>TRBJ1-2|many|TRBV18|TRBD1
TGTGCCAGCGCAATTCAGGGGGCCGGCCCCTATGGCTACACCTTC
CASAIQGAGPYGYTF
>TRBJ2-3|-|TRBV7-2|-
TGTGCCAGCAGCCCCGCCCCTAGGAGGGCGAGCACAGATACGCAGTATTTT
CASSPAPRRASTDTQYF
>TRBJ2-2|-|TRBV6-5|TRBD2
TGTGCCAGCAGTTACCCGGGACTAGCGGGGCCCTCGTCCGGGGAGCTGTTTTTT
CASSYPGLAGPSSGELFF
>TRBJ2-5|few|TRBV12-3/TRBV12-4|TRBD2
TGTGCCAGCAGCCCGAGAACTAGCGGGGGGACCCAAGAGACCCAGTACTTC
CASSPRTSGGTQETQYF
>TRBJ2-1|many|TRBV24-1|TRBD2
TGTGCCACCAGTGACCAAGCGGGGGCCGCGGGTGATGAGCAGTTCTTC
CATSDQAGAAGDEQFF
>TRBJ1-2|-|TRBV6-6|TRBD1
TGTGCCAGCAGTGGGACAGGGAACTATGGCTACACCTTC
CASSGTGNYGYTF
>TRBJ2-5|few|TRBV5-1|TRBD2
TGCGCCAGCAGCTTGGGTCCAACTAGCGGGAGGTTCCAAGAGACCCAGTACTTC
CASSLGPTSGRFQETQYF